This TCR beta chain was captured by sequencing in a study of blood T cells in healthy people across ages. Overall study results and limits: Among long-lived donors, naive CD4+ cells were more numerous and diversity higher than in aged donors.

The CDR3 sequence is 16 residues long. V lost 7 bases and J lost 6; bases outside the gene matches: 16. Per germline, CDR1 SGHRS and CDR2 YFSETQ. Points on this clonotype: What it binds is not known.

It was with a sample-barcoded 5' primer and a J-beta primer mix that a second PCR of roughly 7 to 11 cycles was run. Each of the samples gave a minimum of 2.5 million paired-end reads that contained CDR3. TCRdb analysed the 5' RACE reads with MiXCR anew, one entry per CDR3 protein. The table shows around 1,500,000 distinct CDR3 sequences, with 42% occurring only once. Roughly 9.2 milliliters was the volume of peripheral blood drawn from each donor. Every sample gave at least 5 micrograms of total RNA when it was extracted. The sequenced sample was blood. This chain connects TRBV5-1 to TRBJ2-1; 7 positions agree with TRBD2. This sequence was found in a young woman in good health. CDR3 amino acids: CASYSSSAGPGNEQFF. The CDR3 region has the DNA TGCGCCAGCTATTCGTCGTCAGCGGGACCGGGCAATGAGCAGTTCTTC. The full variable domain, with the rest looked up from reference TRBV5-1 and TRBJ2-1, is KAGVTQTPRYLIKTRGQQVTLSCSPISGHRSVSWYQQTPGQGLQFLFEYFSETQRNKGNFPGRFSGRQFSNSRSEMNVSTLELGDSALYLCASYSSSAGPGNEQFFGPGTRLTVL.